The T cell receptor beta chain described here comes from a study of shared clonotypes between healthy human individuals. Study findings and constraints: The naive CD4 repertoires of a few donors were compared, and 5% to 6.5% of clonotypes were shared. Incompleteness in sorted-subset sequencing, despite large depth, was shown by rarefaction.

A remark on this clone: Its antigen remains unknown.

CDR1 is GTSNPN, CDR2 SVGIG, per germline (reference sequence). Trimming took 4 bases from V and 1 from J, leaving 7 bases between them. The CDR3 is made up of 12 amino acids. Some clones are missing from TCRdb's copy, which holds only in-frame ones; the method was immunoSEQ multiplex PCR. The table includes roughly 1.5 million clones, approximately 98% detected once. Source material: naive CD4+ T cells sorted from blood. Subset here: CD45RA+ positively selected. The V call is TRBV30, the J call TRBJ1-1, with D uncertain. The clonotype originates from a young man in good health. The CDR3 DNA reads TGTGCCTGGACTAATGGGAACACTGAAGCTTTCTTT. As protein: CAWTNGNTEAFF.